One T cell receptor beta chain is described in this entry. This record belongs to a study of T cell responses to AZD1222 COVID-19 vaccine. This table comes from immunoSEQ multiplex PCR, and its TCRdb copy is limited to in-frame clones, with some not included. The table has about 120,000 clones, 87% seen once; the top ten hold roughly an eighth. This CDR3 comprises 16 residues. Germline V gives CDR1 LGHNA, CDR2 YSLEER. V shed 1 base and J shed 2 bases, with 14 bases lying between them. This clonotype was obtained from an adult in good health. The sample was peripheral blood, taken on day 0 of AZD1222 vaccination. This chain joins TRBV4-3 and TRBJ2-5; D may be TRBD2 (6 bases). The chain's CDR3 is CASSQVGGGKQETQYF. For the CDR3, the DNA is TGCGCCAGCAGCCAAGTCGGGGGAGGAAAGCAAGAGACCCAGTACTTC.